This T cell receptor beta chain emerged from a study of blood T cell repertoires in COVID-19. Study background: Acute-phase and convalescent COVID-19 samples originated in the United States, Italy and Spain. PBMCs, B-cell-depleted T cells, or T cells provided the cDNA or gDNA that made up the material.

Methods used by the authors: Estimated nucleated cell counts came from reference gene primer amplification. Assay used: immunoSEQ multiplex PCR; TCRdb lists only in-frame clones, some missing. The DNA was the basis for D and trimming; V, J and clone size are from that table. The sample shows fewer than 85,000 clones, about four fifths of them seen only once. CDR3 size: 18 residues. The junction had 23 bases not matched to a gene; V was cut back by 7 bases and J by 5 bases. CDR1 and CDR2 (germline): SGHRS, YFSETQ. The source of this sequence is an elderly woman with active or convalescent COVID-19. Sequences were obtained from peripheral blood. The V call is TRBV5-1, the J call TRBJ1-1; the match to TRBD1 covers 7 bases. The CDR3 nucleotides read TGCGCCAGCCAATCCGACCCCGGCACAGGGGTTGGATGGACTGAAGCTTTCTTT. Protein: CASQSDPGTGVGWTEAFF.